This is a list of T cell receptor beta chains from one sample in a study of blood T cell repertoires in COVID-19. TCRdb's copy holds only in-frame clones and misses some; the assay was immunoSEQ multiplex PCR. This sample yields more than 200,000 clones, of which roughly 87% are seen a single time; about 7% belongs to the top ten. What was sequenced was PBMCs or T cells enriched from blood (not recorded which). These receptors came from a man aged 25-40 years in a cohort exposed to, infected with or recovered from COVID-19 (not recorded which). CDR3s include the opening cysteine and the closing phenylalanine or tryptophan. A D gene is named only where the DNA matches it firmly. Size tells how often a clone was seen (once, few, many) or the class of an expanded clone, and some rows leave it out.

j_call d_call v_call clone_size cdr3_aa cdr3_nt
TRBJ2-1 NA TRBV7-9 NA CASSHIRDSSYNEQFF TGTGCCAGCAGCCATATCCGGGACTCGTCTTACAATGAGCAGTTCTTC
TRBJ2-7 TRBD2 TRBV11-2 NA CASSPTPVLAGGLSYEQYF TGTGCCAGCAGCCCCACCCCCGTGCTAGCGGGAGGGCTGTCCTACGAGCAGTACTTC
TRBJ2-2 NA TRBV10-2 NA CASSSAGAPGELFF TGCGCCAGCAGCTCCGCGGGGGCGCCCGGGGAGCTGTTTTTT
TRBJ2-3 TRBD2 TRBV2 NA CASRPAGVVTDTQYF TGTGCCAGCAGGCCAGCGGGAGTTGTAACAGATACGCAGTATTTT
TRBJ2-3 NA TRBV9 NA CASTASEDTQYF TGTGCCAGCACAGCGTCCGAGGATACGCAGTATTTT
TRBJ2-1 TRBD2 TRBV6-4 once CASSRGAGGPMGSNEQFF TGTGCCAGCAGCCGAGGAGCGGGAGGGCCAATGGGTAGCAATGAGCAGTTCTTC
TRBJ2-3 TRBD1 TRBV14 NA CASSQDPRQGGTRTDTQYF TGTGCCAGCAGCCAAGACCCGAGACAGGGTGGGACAAGGACAGATACGCAGTATTTT
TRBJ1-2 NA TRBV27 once CASSPGAGAGYGYTF TGTGCCAGCAGTCCGGGAGCGGGGGCAGGCTATGGCTACACCTTC
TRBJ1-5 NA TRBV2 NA CASSEVSQYSNQPQHF TGTGCCAGCAGTGAAGTATCACAGTATAGCAATCAGCCCCAGCATTTT
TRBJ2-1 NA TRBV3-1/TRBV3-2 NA CASSRTVNEQFF TGTGCCAGCAGCCGGACTGTCAATGAGCAGTTCTTC
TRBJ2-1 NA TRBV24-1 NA CATSDVGYEQFF TGTGCCACCAGTGATGTCGGGTACGAGCAGTTCTTC
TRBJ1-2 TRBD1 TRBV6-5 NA CASIEGGWSGYGYTF TGTGCCAGCATCGAAGGGGGCTGGAGTGGCTATGGCTACACCTTC
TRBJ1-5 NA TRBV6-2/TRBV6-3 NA CASSFGQSGQPQHF TGTGCCAGCAGTTTCGGACAGTCTGGACAGCCCCAGCATTTT
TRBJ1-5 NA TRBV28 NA CASSFEAGAQPQHF TGTGCCAGCAGTTTCGAAGCGGGGGCACAGCCCCAGCATTTT
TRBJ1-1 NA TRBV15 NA CATSRDNFLNTEAFF TGTGCCACCAGCAGAGATAATTTTCTGAACACTGAAGCTTTCTTT
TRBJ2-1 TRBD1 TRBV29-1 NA CSVGGTGGANEQFF TGCAGCGTTGGGGGGACAGGGGGCGCGAATGAGCAGTTCTTC
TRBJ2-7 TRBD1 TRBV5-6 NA CASSQGQPSQSRNYEQYF TGTGCCAGCAGCCAGGGACAGCCCTCCCAATCCCGAAACTACGAGCAGTACTTC
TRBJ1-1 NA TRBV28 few CASSLSLFSAEAFF TGTGCCAGCAGTTTAAGCCTCTTTAGCGCTGAAGCTTTCTTT
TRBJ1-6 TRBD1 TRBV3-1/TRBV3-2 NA CASNRGSYNSPLHF TGTGCCAGCAACAGGGGGTCCTATAATTCACCCCTCCACTTT
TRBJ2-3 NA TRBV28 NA CASSPPPRKAQYF TGTGCCAGCAGTCCCCCCCCGAGGAAGGCGCAGTATTTT
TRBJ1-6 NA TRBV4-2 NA CASSQGQDARSSYNSPLHF TGTGCCAGCAGCCAAGGACAGGACGCACGGAGCTCCTATAATTCACCCCTCCACTTT
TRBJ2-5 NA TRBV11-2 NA CASSLRLRETQYF TGTGCCAGCAGCTTGAGGTTAAGAGAGACCCAGTACTTC
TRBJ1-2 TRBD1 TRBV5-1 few CASSPSGTVLYGYTF TGCGCCAGCAGCCCCTCAGGGACAGTACTCTATGGCTACACCTTC
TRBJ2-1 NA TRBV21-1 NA CAPLGGTYNEQFF TGTGCCCCCCTCGGGGGGACCTACAATGAGCAGTTCTTC
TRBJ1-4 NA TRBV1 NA CTSITGGFF TGCACCAGCATCACCGGGGGATTTTTT
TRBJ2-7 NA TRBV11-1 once CASSFAESEQYF TGTGCCAGCAGCTTCGCGGAAAGCGAGCAGTACTTC
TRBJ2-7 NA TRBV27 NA CASSPPRVGGYEQYF TGTGCCAGCAGTCCCCCAAGGGTAGGAGGGTACGAGCAGTACTTC
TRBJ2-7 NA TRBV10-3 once CAISGPPWADAYEQYF TGTGCCATCAGTGGGCCCCCGTGGGCCGACGCTTACGAGCAGTACTTC
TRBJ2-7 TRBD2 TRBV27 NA CASKGLAISYEQYF TGTGCCAGCAAGGGACTAGCGATATCCTACGAGCAGTACTTC
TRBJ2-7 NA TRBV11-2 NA CASSLNAGTASSYEQYF TGTGCCAGCAGTTTAAACGCCGGGACTGCGAGCTCCTACGAGCAGTACTTC
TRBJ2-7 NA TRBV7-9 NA CASSQSGRHEQYF TGTGCCAGCAGCCAAAGCGGACGGCACGAGCAGTACTTC
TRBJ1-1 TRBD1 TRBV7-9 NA CASSQGQGHTEAFF TGTGCCAGCAGCCAAGGACAGGGGCACACTGAAGCTTTCTTT
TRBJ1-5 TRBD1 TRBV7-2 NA CASSQTGGSRQPQHF TGTGCCAGCAGCCAAACAGGGGGATCGCGTCAGCCCCAGCATTTT
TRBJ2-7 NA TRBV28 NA CASSTRQGRPYEQYF TGTGCCAGCAGCACCAGGCAGGGGCGACCCTACGAGCAGTACTTC
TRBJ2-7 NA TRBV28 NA CASSPRTGSYEQYF TGTGCCAGCAGTCCCCGAACAGGATCCTACGAGCAGTACTTC
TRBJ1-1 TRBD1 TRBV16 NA CASSHRDRGNTEAFF TGTGCCAGCAGCCACCGGGACAGGGGGAACACTGAAGCTTTCTTT
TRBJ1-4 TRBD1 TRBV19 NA CASSITSGGAEKLFF TGTGCCAGTAGTATCACATCAGGGGGCGCGGAAAAACTGTTTTTT
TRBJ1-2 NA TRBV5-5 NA CASIFQIYRVSNYGYTF TGTGCCAGCATTTTCCAAATCTACAGGGTTTCCAACTATGGCTACACCTTC
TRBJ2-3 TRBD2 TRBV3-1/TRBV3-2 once CASSQDIGLAGTDTQYF TGTGCCAGCAGCCAGGATATAGGACTAGCGGGGACAGATACGCAGTATTTT
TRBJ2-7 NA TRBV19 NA CASSIQDRSNEQYF TGTGCCAGTAGTATCCAAGACAGATCCAACGAGCAGTACTTC
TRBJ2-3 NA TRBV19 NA CASSPGPGVRTDTQYF TGTGCCAGTAGCCCTGGGCCAGGGGTCCGCACAGATACGCAGTATTTT
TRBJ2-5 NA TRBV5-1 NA CASLQDLQETQYF TGCGCCAGCCTCCAGGACTTACAAGAGACCCAGTACTTC
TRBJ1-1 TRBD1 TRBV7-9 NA CASSPPTGTGPGGTEAFF TGTGCCAGCAGCCCTCCTACCGGGACAGGGCCGGGTGGCACTGAAGCTTTCTTT
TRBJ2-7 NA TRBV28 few CASRPPMRGPYEQYF TGTGCCAGCAGGCCACCCATGCGCGGGCCCTACGAGCAGTACTTC
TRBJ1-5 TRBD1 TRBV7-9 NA CASSQDRTEGQPQHF TGTGCCAGCAGCCAGGACAGGACAGAAGGTCAGCCCCAGCATTTT
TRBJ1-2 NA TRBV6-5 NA CGTDNYGYTF TGTGGGACAGACAACTATGGCTACACCTTC
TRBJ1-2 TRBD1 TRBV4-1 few CASSQDRLTGWYTF TGCGCCAGCAGCCAAGATCGGCTGACAGGGTGGTACACCTTC
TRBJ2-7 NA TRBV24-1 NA CATSPGSYEQYF TGTGCCACTTCGCCAGGTTCCTACGAGCAGTACTTC
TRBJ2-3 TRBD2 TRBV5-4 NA CASSSGETSGSTDTQYF TGTGCCAGCAGCTCCGGTGAAACTAGCGGGAGCACAGATACGCAGTATTTT
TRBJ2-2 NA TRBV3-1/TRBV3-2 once CASSQVFRGSTAGELFF TGTGCCAGCAGCCAAGTTTTCCGGGGTTCCACGGCCGGGGAGCTGTTTTTT
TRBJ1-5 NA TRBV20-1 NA CSARQGQPQHF TGCAGTGCTAGACAGGGTCAGCCCCAGCATTTT
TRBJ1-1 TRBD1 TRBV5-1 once CASSFTGGMNTEAFF TGCGCCAGCAGCTTTACAGGGGGAATGAACACTGAAGCTTTCTTT
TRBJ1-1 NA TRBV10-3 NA CAISGAGGTEAFF TGTGCCATCAGTGGAGCAGGAGGGACTGAAGCTTTCTTT
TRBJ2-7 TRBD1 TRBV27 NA CASSLGQPYEQYF TGTGCCAGCAGTTTGGGACAGCCCTACGAGCAGTACTTC
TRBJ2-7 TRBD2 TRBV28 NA CASSLPERGMAYEQYF TGTGCCAGCAGTTTACCCGAGCGGGGGATGGCCTACGAGCAGTACTTC